This TCR beta chain was obtained from a study of cytomegalovirus exposure and HLA in healthy donors (dated by TCRdb to between 2016 and 2019). Regarding the research as a whole: An earlier analysis of 587 of the donors reported 276 Gb of sequence data and 95 million to 120 million unique TCR beta sequences obtained from some 170 million T cells. The study profiled the T cell repertoires of hundreds of subjects by immunosequencing and related them to cytomegalovirus serostatus. The aim of the study was to test whether cataloging public T cell receptors could identify signatures of past pathogen exposure. An early release covering approximately 600 HLA-typed donors comprised roughly 300 gigabases of sequencing data and tens of millions of unique TCR sequences. The number of donors typed differed by locus, with about 629-630 for A, B, C, DRB1 and DQB1, roughly 520 for DQA1, some 570 for DPA1, and 472 for DPB1. Among the roughly 430 genotyped donors, under 90% belonged to the genetic ancestry cluster associated with self-reported Caucasian donors. To decide whether each TCR beta V gene segment behaved as functional or pseudogenic, an earlier analysis of over 500 of the donors relied on high-throughput TCR beta sequencing. To predict cytomegalovirus infection status, the study combined high-throughput TCR immunosequencing, statistical association of individual TCRs with disease status, and machine learning. Along with the roughly 610-subject first cohort, a separate validation cohort of approximately 110 different subjects was used. Donor age, sex, ethnicity and CMV serostatus were compiled together with the repertoire data. Roughly 5 DR-DQ haplotypes were handled as single units for association and clustering because linkage in the cohort was strong. Across some 400 genotyped donors of the cohort, an average of approximately 200,000 unique TCR beta nucleotide sequences per donor were sequenced, and 15% to 20% of those sequences were non-productive. HLA typing covered class I and class II loci at four-digit resolution. A later analysis re-examined previously published TCR beta repertoires from more than 550 donors and added high-resolution HLA genotyping to investigate patterns of TCR occurrence. In the later analysis, no new phenotypic data were used to find candidate immune exposures; instead, reliance was placed on TCR beta sequences and their occurrence across donors. In a later genetic analysis, genome-wide SNP genotypes for about 55% of the roughly 700 donors were used, and that subset was treated as a discovery cohort. Every repertoire in the discovery cohort had been generated on one and the same sequencing platform.

In this sample, this clone turned up once. Its recognized antigen is unknown. No base quality values were provided; no much bigger clone lies one nucleotide off. What the work shows at the level of the full study, not this receptor alone: Roughly uniform sequencing depth across donors was assumed in presence/absence analyses, although this assumption may not hold. The authors suggested that the approach could potentially be extended to other disease states and immunological phenotypes. According to a later analysis, TCR association rates differed among HLA loci, with DRB1 alleles showing the most associated TCRs and HLA-C alleles showing the fewest. Strong co-occurrence of HLA alleles, especially DR and DQ, made assigning TCR associations to individual alleles difficult. Compared with the roughly 670-donor mean, donors in an Asian-associated ancestry cluster had fewer N-insertions in productive TCRs, according to a later genetic analysis. A further reported finding was that TCR beta sequences accurately predicted the HLA-A and HLA-B alleles for most subjects in the first cohort. Immune exposure information for the cohort was limited to CMV serostatus. Linkage disequilibrium might explain the correlated functional status among segregating V segments, but an unknown experimental factor could not be ruled out. While some public TCRs were present in many individuals, most TCR sequences turned up only very rarely across donors. Three of the identified cytomegalovirus-associated TCR beta chains were confirmed in vitro to be specific for cytomegalovirus antigens. In a later analysis, some 18,000 TCR beta sequences were associated with specific HLA alleles at a false discovery rate of 0.05. A later analysis found that most CMV-associated TCR beta chains appeared HLA-restricted, with HLA associations seemingly driven largely by CMV exposure. In both the original and validation cohorts, the classifier was reported to diagnose cytomegalovirus status with high specificity and sensitivity. Some IMGT-functional V segments, including TRBV6-2 and TRBV6-3, could not be distinguished by the 87-base-pair reads and were therefore excluded. A later analysis found that HLA-associated TCR beta chains were more clonally expanded and had lower generation probabilities than equally common non-associated chains. Because HLA typing was unavailable for some donors at each locus, only the typed subset was used in association tests. Only TCR beta chains were sequenced in this cohort, and the absence of alpha or paired-chain data limited detectable features. A cluster of highly shared sequence variants was judged likely to represent a technical artifact of the sequencing pipeline. In a later analysis, several top co-occurrence clusters were reported to appear linked to parvovirus B19, influenza, CMV and Epstein-Barr virus. An association between a missense DCLRE1C variant and V-gene and J-gene trimming of TCR beta chains was found in a later genetic analysis and replicated in an independent cohort. A total of 150 to 200 TCR beta chains were listed by the study as associated with cytomegalovirus. Because counts were too low, 15 to 20 rarely observed V segments, including chromosome 9 orphons, were excluded from the earlier analysis of roughly 580 of the donors. In an earlier analysis of roughly 500 of the donors, most TCR beta V segments appeared in productive rearrangements about 87% or about 30% of the time, broadly matching IMGT annotations.

V lost 4 bases and J lost 6 bases; the stretch between them is 6 bases long. The CDR3 runs 11 residues from the cysteine to the phenylalanine. Only the CDR3 DNA stays, 33 bases, in frame from base 1. The germline V gene (reference sequence) provides CDR1 LNHNV and CDR2 YYDKDF. The cohort consisted of 650 to 700 healthy bone marrow donors. Cohort members were all nominally healthy when sampled, although unrecorded immune exposures were likely present. The donor tested CMV seronegative, placing the donor among the 350 or so seronegative members of the cohort. A peripheral blood sample was provided by each donor, and peripheral blood mononuclear cells were used for TCR beta sequencing. The Qiagen DNeasy Blood Extraction Kit was used to extract genomic DNA from the blood cell samples. Receptor amplification or capture employed the immunoSEQ multiplex PCR assay. For the multiplex PCR, a mixture combining 60 forward primers for TCR Vbeta segments and 13 reverse primers for TCR Jbeta segments was used. The CDR3 region of rearranged TCR beta genes was amplified from genomic DNA with a multiplex PCR assay. Amplified TCR beta libraries were sequenced as 87-base-pair reads on the Illumina HiSeq System. The source study handled its data this way. A later analysis tallied some 79 million unique TCR beta chains across the 700 or so repertoires, and approximately 9.9 million of those chains were shared by two or more donors. Raw reads were error-corrected and collapsed into unique sequences by a nearest-neighbor algorithm in which closely related sequences were merged to remove PCR and sequencing errors. To assign V, D and J gene segments, CDR3 sequences were aligned to IMGT reference sequences. For a sequence to be retained, a match of at least six nucleotides was required to both a V gene segment and a J gene segment. A rearrangement counted as productive if the CDR3 had no stop codons and remained in frame with V and J, and every other rearrangement counted as non-productive. CDR3 was defined by IMGT convention, running from the second conserved V-encoded cysteine to the conserved J-encoded phenylalanine. The earlier analysis of about 500 of the donors excluded sequences that lacked an unambiguous match to a single V gene segment. In an earlier analysis of approximately 590 of the donors, V segments were called functional above 56.7% productive rearrangements and were called segregating when the between-donor standard deviation exceeded 5%. A statistical classification framework was built for diagnosing cytomegalovirus status from the catalog of TCR beta chain sequences. A later analysis assigned V and J genes by comparing TCR nucleotide sequences with IMGT/GENE-DB human TR gene sequences. Using the TCRdist pipeline, a later analysis assigned CDR3 sequences along with most-parsimonious VDJ recombination scenarios. In a later analysis, every TCR beta chain was defined by the combination of its CDR3 amino acid sequence and its V-gene family, and reads without a unique V-gene family were dropped. To address suspected cross-contamination and a sequencing artifact, a later analysis removed around 590 highly shared, low-generation-probability nucleotide sequences. A later analysis calculated a clonal expansion index for each public chain from normalized within-repertoire ranks of inferred template counts. A later analysis computed generation probabilities with a VDJ recombination model fitted to out-of-frame rearrangements, and checked the results against IGoR. In a later analysis, hypergeometric tests were used to score TCR-TCR, TCR-HLA and TCR-CMV co-occurrence, with a repertoire-size bias correction applied to TCR pairs. In a later analysis, false discovery rates were estimated by permuting HLA or CMV assignments 20 times. In a later analysis, co-occurring TCRs were grouped using DBSCAN, with TCRdist sequence similarity added in when clustering inside HLA-allele-positive subsets. Repertoires with fewer than 30,000 or more than 120,000 public chains, plus five repertoires with anomalous nucleotide sharing, were excluded from co-occurrence clustering. TCRdb retrieved this table from immuneACCESS and kept in-frame rearrangements only. Not all clones are present; in checked studies, unresolved V genes account for under half, and no reason is known for the remainder. D and trimming come from the DNA, and the V and J calls and clone size come from that table. The sample data list 150,000 to 200,000 clones, and roughly 80% of these were observed just once. The ten largest clones represent approximately 1.4% of the sample.

The rearrangement joined TRBV15 to TRBJ1-2; the D gene assignment is ambiguous. The TCR comes from a man aged 35 to 55 in good health and CMV-seronegative. The sequenced sample was PBMCs. CDR3 sequence: CATSNIDGYTF. The DNA reads TGTGCCACCAGCAATATTGATGGCTACACCTTC.